This paragraph reports one TCR beta chain. The data were produced by immunoSEQ multiplex PCR, yet TCRdb's version contains in-frame clones alone and is incomplete. The sample consists of 180,000 or so clones, about nine tenths of them appearing once. The data belong to a study of control samples from healthy donors and cancer patients. Germline V gene sequence: CDR1 LGHDT, CDR2 YNNKEL (reference sequence). CDR3 size: 15 residues. The V end lost 3 bases, the J end lost 1 base, and 9 bases lay between the germline ends. Sequenced: blood. This clonotype was sampled from a woman in her twenties or thirties in good health. The rearrangement joins TRBV3-1 (or the pseudogene TRBV3-2) to TRBJ2-2, with a possible D match to TRBD2 (5 bases). In nucleotides, the CDR3 is TGTGCCAGCAGCCAGCTACGGGGGAACACCGGGGAGCTGTTTTTT. The encoded protein is CASSQLRGNTGELFF.